The next 32 T cell receptor beta chains were all read from a single sample in a study of T cell responses to AZD1222 COVID-19 vaccine. Some clones are missing from TCRdb's copy, which holds only in-frame ones; the method was immunoSEQ multiplex PCR. In the table there are under 200,000 clones, 88% of which are singletons. The sample was peripheral blood, taken 28 days after the second AZD1222 dose. The receptor set was obtained from an adult who received the AZD1222 COVID-19 vaccine.

CDR3 DNA: TGTGCCTGGAGTGTAGGCGGGACCTACAATGAGCAGTTCTTC. Translating it yields CAWSVGGTYNEQFF. This chain connects TRBV30 to TRBJ2-1, with D maybe TRBD2 (6 bases). Per the germline V gene, CDR1 is GTSNPN and CDR2 is SVGIG (reference sequence). This CDR3 is 14 amino acids long. V was trimmed by 0 bases and J by 2 bases, leaving 8 bases between them. Variable domain in full (rest from reference TRBV30 and TRBJ2-1): SQTIHQWPATLVQPVGSPLSLECTVEGTSNPNLYWYRQAAGRGLQLLFYSVGIGQISSEVPQNLSASRPQDRQFILSSKKLLLSDSGFYLCAWSVGGTYNEQFFGPGTRLTVL.

The rearrangement joins TRBV28 to TRBJ2-1, with D possibly TRBD2 on 6 matching bases. This CDR3 contains 16 residues. The ends were cut back, 6 bases at V and 0 bases at J, with 15 bases in the middle. Germline loops: CDR1 MDHEN, CDR2 SYDVKM. This CDR3 reads CASRSGIADSYNEQFF. As DNA, the CDR3 is TGTGCCAGCAGATCAGGGATAGCGGACTCCTACAATGAGCAGTTCTTC. The variable domain in full, with the rest retrieved from reference TRBV28 and TRBJ2-1, is DVKVTQSSRYLVKRTGEKVFLECVQDMDHENMFWYRQDPGLGLRLIYFSYDVKMKEKGDIPEGYSVSREKKERFSLILESASTNQTSMYLCASRSGIADSYNEQFFGPGTRLTVL.

V usage is TRBV19 and J usage is TRBJ2-7, with TRBD1 identical over 8 bases. V lost 9 bases to trimming and J lost 0 bases; unmatched junction nucleotides: 7. The CDR3 has 14 amino acids. In germline, CDR1 is LNHDA, CDR2 SQIVND (reference sequence). The CDR3 DNA follows: TGTGCCAGCCAAAGACAGGGGAGCTCCTACGAGCAGTACTTC. Its protein is CASQRQGSSYEQYF.

V usage is TRBV10-3 and J usage is TRBJ2-1; TRBD2 aligns across 13 bases. Trimming took 4 bases from V and 1 from J; bases not matched to a gene: 10. Germline V gene sequence: CDR1 ENHRY, CDR2 SYGVKD. The CDR3 spans 19 residues. CDR3 coding DNA: TGTGCCATCAGTGTCACCGGGACTAGCGGGACAAAATCCTACAATGAGCAGTTCTTC. This encodes CAISVTGTSGTKSYNEQFF.

Only one count was recorded for this clone. The V call is TRBV4-2, the J call TRBJ2-5; D unresolved. Germline values: CDR1 LGHNA, CDR2 YNFKEQ. This CDR3 has 15 residues. The V end lost 0 bases, the J end lost 2 bases, and 10 bases lay between the germline ends. This CDR3 is CASSQDRNSQETQYF. The CDR3 coding sequence is TGTGCCAGCAGCCAAGATAGGAACAGTCAAGAGACCCAGTACTTC.

This chain uses TRBV7-9 with TRBJ1-2, with D perhaps TRBD1 (6 bases). V was trimmed by 5 bases and J by 0 bases, leaving 16 bases between them. CDR1 SEHNR and CDR2 FQNEAQ come from the germline V gene (reference sequence). CDR3 length equals 16 residues. CDR3 coding DNA: TGTGCCAGCAGCCGCGGGGGCAGTTCGTCTAACTATGGCTACACCTTC. This codes for CASSRGGSSSNYGYTF.

The chain links TRBV19 to TRBJ2-4, with D perhaps matching TRBD1 or TRBD2 (6 bases each). The V and J ends lost 5 bases and 8 bases respectively, with 19 bases between them. Germline CDR1 reads LNHDA; CDR2 reads SQIVND (reference sequence). CDR3 length: 15 residues. The DNA for the CDR3 is TGTGCCAGTAGTGGAGGGACACCCTATGTGGACATTCAGTACTTC. Protein product: CASSGGTPYVDIQYF.

The V and J genes are TRBV7-9 and TRBJ2-7, with D tentatively TRBD1 (8 bases). The CDR3 is made up of 18 amino acids. V dropped 5 bases and J dropped 2 bases, with 25 bases sitting between them. Germline loops: CDR1 SEHNR, CDR2 FQNEAQ (reference sequence). Here the CDR3 DNA reads TGTGCCAGCAGCGCCAGGACAGGGAGTGGCGGGGGACCCTACGAGCAGTACTTC. Amino acids: CASSARTGSGGGPYEQYF.

The V call is TRBV28, the J call TRBJ2-7; possible D gene TRBD1, 6 bases. Per the germline V gene, CDR1 is MDHEN and CDR2 is SYDVKM. The ends were cut back, 7 bases at V and 4 bases at J, with 11 bases in the middle. This CDR3 region has 12 residues. The CDR3 DNA is TGTGCCAGCACTTCCCAGGGGTACGAGCAGTACTTC. This translates into CASTSQGYEQYF.

V and J are TRBV2 and TRBJ1-4; tentative D call: TRBD1 (5 bases). The CDR3 covers 12 residues. Germline values: CDR1 SNHLY, CDR2 FYNNEI. Trimming left V 6 bases short and J 14 bases short, with 16 bases between. The CDR3 protein is CASSSGTAVLFF. The CDR3 DNA is TGTGCCAGCAGCTCCGGGACCGCTGTTCTGTTTTTT.

The chain carries TRBV3-1 (or the pseudogene TRBV3-2) and TRBJ2-2; 9 nucleotides line up with TRBD2. The germline CDR1 and CDR2 sequences are LGHDT and YNNKEL (reference sequence). CDR3 length: 14 amino acids. Losses at the gene ends were 5 bases for V and 7 bases for J; bases not matched to a gene: 5. The CDR3 DNA follows: TGTGCCAGCAGCACGGGACTAGCTTTCGGGGAGCTGTTTTTT. Its translation is CASSTGLAFGELFF.

The V and J genes are TRBV9 and TRBJ2-2; D remains unclear. Trimming cost V 3 bases and J 6 bases, with 9 bases left between them. The germline gives CDR1 SGDLS, CDR2 YYNGEE. This CDR3 region has 13 residues. The CDR3, as DNA: TGTGCCAGCAGCGGTAGACCGGCCGGGGAGCTGTTTTTT. As protein: CASSGRPAGELFF.

V gene TRBV7-2 combines with J gene TRBJ2-2; the match to TRBD2 covers 7 bases. This CDR3 comprises 15 residues. The trim removed 1 base at V and 5 bases at J, leaving 4 bases unmatched. Germline loops: CDR1 SGHTA, CDR2 FQGNSA. CDR3 nucleotides: TGTGCCAGCAGCTTAGTGGCGGGAGTGACCGGGGAGCTGTTTTTT. This sequence encodes CASSLVAGVTGELFF.

The chain combines TRBV7-3 with TRBJ2-2; D not resolved. With 1 base removed from V and 5 bases from J, the gap between germline ends came to 8 bases. Germline V gives CDR1 SGHTA, CDR2 FQGTGA. CDR3 length: 14 amino acids. The DNA for the CDR3 is TGTGCCAGCAGCTTAAGTGGCTCGACCGGGGAGCTGTTTTTT. It encodes CASSLSGSTGELFF. The complete variable domain, with remaining parts taken from reference TRBV7-3 and TRBJ2-2, reads GAGVSQTPSNKVTEKGKYVELRCDPISGHTALYWYRQSLGQGPEFLIYFQGTGAADDSGLPNDRFFAVRPEGSVSTLKIQRTERGDSAVYLCASSLSGSTGELFFGEGSRLTVL.

J is TRBJ2-3 and V is TRBV11-2; D is possibly TRBD1 (5 bases). V lost 3 bases to trimming and J lost 0 bases, with 16 bases between them. The CDR3 runs 17 residues. Germline loops: CDR1 SGHAT, CDR2 FQNNGV. This chain's CDR3 is CASSFGQGITSTDTQYF. CDR3 coding DNA: TGTGCCAGCAGCTTCGGGCAGGGAATAACTAGCACAGATACGCAGTATTTT.

As DNA, the CDR3 is TGTGCCAGCAGCAACCGGTGCCGGTGCAGGGCGAAAACCAAAAACATTCAGTACTTC. Protein product: CASSNRCRCRAKTKNIQYF. The chain recombines TRBV21-1 with TRBJ2-4; the tabulated D call, TRBD1, remains unverified against the DNA. TRBV21-1 is a pseudogene. The CDR3 is 19 residues long.

V usage is TRBV21-1 and J usage is TRBJ1-2. TRBV21-1 is given as a pseudogene. The CDR3 spans 15 residues. The CDR3 region has the DNA TGTGCCAGCAGGAAAAGGACGCAGAGGGTTTGTGGCTACACCTTC. Protein: CASRKRTQRVCGYTF.

This rearrangement joins TRBV6-6 to TRBJ1-4; D gene unclear. Germline V CDR1 and CDR2: MNHNY, SVGAGI (reference sequence). This CDR3 spans 13 amino acids. V lost 7 bases and J 4 bases, leaving 10 bases between the germline ends. The CDR3 bases are TGTGCCAGCACCCCTTCGGGTAATGAAAAACTGTTTTTT. Translated: CASTPSGNEKLFF.

V gene TRBV4-1 combines with J gene TRBJ1-3; D is undetermined. V was clipped by 0 bases and J by 3 bases, with 15 bases between them. The CDR3 loop spans 17 amino acids. CDR1 and CDR2 (germline): MGHRA, YSYEKL. DNA for the CDR3: TGCGCCAGCAGCCAAGAGTTTATGGTCAGTCTTGGAAACACCATATATTTT. It is translated as CASSQEFMVSLGNTIYF.

J is TRBJ2-2 and V is TRBV2; D assignment may be TRBD1 or TRBD2 (6 bases each). The CDR3 is 15 residues long. The germline V gene encodes CDR1 SNHLY and CDR2 FYNNEI. V lost 8 bases and J 0 bases, leaving 13 bases between the germline ends. The CDR3 bases are TGTGCCAGCTGGAAGGGGGGTACGAACACCGGGGAGCTGTTTTTT. Translating gives CASWKGGTNTGELFF.

The V and J genes are TRBV19 and TRBJ1-1, with a possible D match to TRBD1 (5 bases). V was cut by 7 bases and J by 0 bases, with 12 bases left in between. CDR3 length: 14 amino acids. Germline V CDR1 and CDR2: LNHDA, SQIVND (reference sequence). The CDR3 region has the DNA TGTGCCAGTACCGTGGGACGGCTGAACACTGAAGCTTTCTTT. This translates into CASTVGRLNTEAFF.

The CDR3 here is CASSSRGGNQPQHF. As DNA, the CDR3 is TGTGCCAGCAGTTCTCGGGGAGGTAATCAGCCCCAGCATTTT. The chain couples TRBV7-2 to TRBJ1-5; no clear D. V was trimmed by 6 bases and J by 4 bases, leaving 13 bases between them. The CDR3 has 14 residues. In germline, CDR1 is SGHTA, CDR2 FQGNSA.

This clone turned up a few times. J is TRBJ2-7 and V is TRBV5-1; TRBD1 matches 9 bases. This CDR3 comprises 20 residues. The germline V gene has CDR1 SGHRS and CDR2 YFSETQ. Trimming took 0 bases from V and 3 from J; bases not matched to a gene: 19. DNA of the CDR3: TGCGCCAGCAGCTTGGTCCGGGACAGGGAAGCCGTCCTTAGAAACTACGAGCAGTACTTC. It yields the protein CASSLVRDREAVLRNYEQYF. The complete variable domain, with remaining parts taken from reference TRBV5-1 and TRBJ2-7, reads KAGVTQTPRYLIKTRGQQVTLSCSPISGHRSVSWYQQTPGQGLQFLFEYFSETQRNKGNFPGRFSGRQFSNSRSEMNVSTLELGDSALYLCASSLVRDREAVLRNYEQYFGPGTRLTVT.

The chain employs TRBV27 and TRBJ1-5; D possibly corresponds to TRBD1 (5 bases). CDR1 and CDR2 (germline): MNHEY, SMNVEV (reference sequence). V lost 4 bases and J lost 7, with 11 bases in between. CDR3 length: 13 amino acids. The CDR3 nucleotides are TGTGCCAGCAGTTGGGGGAGGGGCCAGCCCCAGCATTTT. Translation gives CASSWGRGQPQHF.

This chain uses TRBV24-1 with TRBJ2-3; D is perhaps TRBD1 (5 bases). The CDR3 runs 15 residues. The germline V gene encodes CDR1 KGHDR and CDR2 SFDVKD. Trimming took 4 bases from V and 0 from J, leaving 10 bases between them. DNA for the CDR3: TGTGCCACCAGTGACTATCAGGGAAGCACAGATACGCAGTATTTT. It encodes CATSDYQGSTDTQYF.

This clone was counted once. This chain uses TRBV19 with TRBJ2-7; the D gene is possibly TRBD1 (5 bases). The germline CDR1 and CDR2 sequences are LNHDA and SQIVND (reference sequence). The V and J ends lost 4 bases and 3 bases respectively, with 7 bases between them. The CDR3 is 12 residues long. The CDR3 nucleotides are TGTGCCAGTAGTACAGACAGCTACGAGCAGTACTTC. It codes for CASSTDSYEQYF.

This sequence joins TRBV7-2 and TRBJ1-5; D is unresolved. The V gene lost 3 bases and the J gene lost 7 bases, with 16 bases spanning the gap. Germline values: CDR1 SGHTA, CDR2 FQGNSA. This CDR3 is 15 amino acids long. CDR3 residues: CASSLMAPNSQPQHF. The CDR3 DNA reads as TGTGCCAGCAGCTTGATGGCCCCTAATAGCCAGCCCCAGCATTTT.

This chain joins TRBV19 and TRBJ2-1, with D hard to call. Germline assignment: CDR1 LNHDA and CDR2 SQIVND (reference sequence). The germline V and J ends were trimmed by 3 bases and 0 bases, with 6 bases remaining between them. The CDR3 covers 14 residues. CDR3 sequence: CASSIVSSYNEQFF. Here the CDR3 DNA reads TGTGCCAGTAGTATTGTAAGCTCCTACAATGAGCAGTTCTTC.

The chain uses TRBV30 and TRBJ1-1; D is unresolved. V was shortened by 2 bases and J by 1 base, with 8 bases between the two germline ends. The CDR3 covers 13 residues. Germline assignment: CDR1 GTSNPN and CDR2 SVGIG (reference sequence). CDR3 protein: CAWSLGPNTEAFF. Here the CDR3 DNA reads TGTGCCTGGAGTCTAGGCCCGAACACTGAAGCTTTCTTT.

This clone has a handful of counts. The chain carries TRBV30 and TRBJ1-5; possibly TRBD1 for D (6 bases). V shed 4 bases and J shed 5 bases, with 12 bases lying between them. CDR3 length: 13 residues. CDR1 is GTSNPN, CDR2 SVGIG, per germline (reference sequence). In DNA, the CDR3 is TGTGCCTGGACCGGGGCAGGGGATCAGCCCCAGCATTTT. Translating gives CAWTGAGDQPQHF.

The chain joins TRBV7-2 to TRBJ2-3; no clear D. The CDR3 is 13 residues long. Trimming shortened V by 0 bases and J by 6 bases, and 7 bases separated the two germline ends. Germline CDR1 reads SGHTA; CDR2 reads FQGNSA. The CDR3: CASSLALLDTQYF. CDR3 DNA sequence: TGTGCCAGCAGCTTAGCCCTATTGGATACGCAGTATTTT.

V is TRBV19 and J is TRBJ2-1; D not certain. The CDR3 covers 14 residues. Germline CDR1 LNHDA, CDR2 SQIVND (reference sequence). With 7 bases removed from V and 0 bases from J, the gap between germline ends came to 10 bases. CDR3 in amino acids: CASICEDSYNEQFF. CDR3 DNA: TGTGCCAGTATCTGTGAGGACTCCTACAATGAGCAGTTCTTC.